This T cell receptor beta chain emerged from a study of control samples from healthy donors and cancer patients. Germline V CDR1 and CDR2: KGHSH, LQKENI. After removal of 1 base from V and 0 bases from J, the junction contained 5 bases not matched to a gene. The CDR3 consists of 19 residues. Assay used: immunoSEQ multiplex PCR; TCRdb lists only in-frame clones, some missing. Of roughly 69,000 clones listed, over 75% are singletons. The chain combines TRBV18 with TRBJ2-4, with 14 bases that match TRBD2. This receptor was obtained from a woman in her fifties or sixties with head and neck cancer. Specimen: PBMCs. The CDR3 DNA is TGTGCCAGCTCACCACGGGGACTAGCGGGGGATCTAGCCAAAAACATTCAGTACTTC. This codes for CASSPRGLAGDLAKNIQYF.